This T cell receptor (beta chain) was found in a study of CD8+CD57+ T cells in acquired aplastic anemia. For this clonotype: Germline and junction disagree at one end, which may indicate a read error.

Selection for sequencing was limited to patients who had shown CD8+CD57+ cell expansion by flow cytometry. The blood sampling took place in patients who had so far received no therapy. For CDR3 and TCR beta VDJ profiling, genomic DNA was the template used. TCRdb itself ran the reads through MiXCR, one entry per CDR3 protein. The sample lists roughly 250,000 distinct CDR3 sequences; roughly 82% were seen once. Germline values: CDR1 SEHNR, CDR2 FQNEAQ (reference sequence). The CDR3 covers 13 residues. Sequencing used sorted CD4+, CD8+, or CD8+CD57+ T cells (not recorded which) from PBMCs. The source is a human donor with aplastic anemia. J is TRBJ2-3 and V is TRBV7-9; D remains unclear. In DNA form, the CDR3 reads TGTGCCAGCAGCTTAGCCGGCACAGATGAGCAGTATTTC. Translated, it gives CASSLAGTDEQYF.